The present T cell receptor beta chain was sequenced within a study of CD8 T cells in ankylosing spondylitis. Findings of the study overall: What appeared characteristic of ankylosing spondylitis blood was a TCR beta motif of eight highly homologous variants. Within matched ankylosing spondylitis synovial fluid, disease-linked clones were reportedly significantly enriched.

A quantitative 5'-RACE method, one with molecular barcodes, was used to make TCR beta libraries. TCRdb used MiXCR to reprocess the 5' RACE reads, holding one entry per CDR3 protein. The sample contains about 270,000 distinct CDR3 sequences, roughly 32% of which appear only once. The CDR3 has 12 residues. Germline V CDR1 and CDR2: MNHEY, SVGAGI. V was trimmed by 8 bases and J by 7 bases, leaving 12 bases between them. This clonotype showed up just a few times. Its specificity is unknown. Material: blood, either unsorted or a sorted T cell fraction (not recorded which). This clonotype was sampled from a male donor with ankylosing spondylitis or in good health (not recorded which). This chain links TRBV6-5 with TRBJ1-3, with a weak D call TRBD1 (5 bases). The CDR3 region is CASADTGNTIYF. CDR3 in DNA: TGTGCCAGCGCGGACACCGGGAACACCATATATTTT.